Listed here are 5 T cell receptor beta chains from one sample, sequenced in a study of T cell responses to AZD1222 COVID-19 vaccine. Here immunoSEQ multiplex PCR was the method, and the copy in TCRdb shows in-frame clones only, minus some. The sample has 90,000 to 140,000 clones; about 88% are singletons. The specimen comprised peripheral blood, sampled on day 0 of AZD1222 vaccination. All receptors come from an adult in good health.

The CDR3 here is CASSPRLAGEGEQYF. The CDR3 DNA reads as TGTGCCAGCAGCCCAAGACTAGCGGGAGAGGGCGAGCAGTACTTC. The chain has TRBV6-5 and TRBJ2-7; 12 positions agree with TRBD2. V was pared by 6 bases and J by 6 bases, with 9 bases of the junction left unmatched. Germline-derived CDR1 and CDR2 are MNHEY and SVGAGI. This CDR3 comprises 15 residues.

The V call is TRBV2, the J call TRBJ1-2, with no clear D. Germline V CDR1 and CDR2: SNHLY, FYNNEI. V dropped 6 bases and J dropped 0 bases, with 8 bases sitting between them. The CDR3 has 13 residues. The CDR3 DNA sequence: TGTGCCAGCAGAGCCCTGGCTAACTATGGCTACACCTTC. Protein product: CASRALANYGYTF.

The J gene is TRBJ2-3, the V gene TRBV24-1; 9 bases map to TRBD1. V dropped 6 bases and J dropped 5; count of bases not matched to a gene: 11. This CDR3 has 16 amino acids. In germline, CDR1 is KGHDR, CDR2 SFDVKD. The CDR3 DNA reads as TGTGCCACCAGTTATACCGGACAGGGGATTGGAGATACGCAGTATTTT. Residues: CATSYTGQGIGDTQYF.

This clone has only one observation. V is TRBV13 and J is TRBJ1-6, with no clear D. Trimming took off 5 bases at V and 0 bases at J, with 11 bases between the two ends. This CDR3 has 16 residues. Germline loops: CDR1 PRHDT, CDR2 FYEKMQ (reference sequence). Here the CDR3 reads CASSLPPRSYNSPLHF. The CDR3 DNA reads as TGTGCCAGCAGCCTCCCCCCCCGCTCCTATAATTCACCCCTCCACTTT.

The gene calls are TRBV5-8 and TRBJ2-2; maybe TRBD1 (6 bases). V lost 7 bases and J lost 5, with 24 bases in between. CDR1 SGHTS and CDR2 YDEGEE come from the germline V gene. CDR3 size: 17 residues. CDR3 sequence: CASGRPHRERRTGELFF. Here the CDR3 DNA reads TGTGCCAGCGGCAGGCCCCACAGGGAGCGTCGGACCGGGGAGCTGTTTTTT.